The 6 T cell receptor beta chains below come from one sample, sequenced in a study of control samples from healthy donors and cancer patients. The protocol was immunoSEQ multiplex PCR, while the TCRdb copy is restricted to in-frame clones and leaves out a portion. This sample yields 230,000 or so clones, of which around 94% are seen a single time; roughly 1.6% belongs to the top ten. Source material: blood. The receptors here all came from a man over 45 in good health.

About this clone itself: Within the sample, other DNA sequences also encode this same CDR3. V and J are TRBV7-3 and TRBJ1-4, with D perhaps matching TRBD1 (5 bases). V was pared by 5 bases and J by 5 bases, with 9 bases between. Germline-derived CDR1 and CDR2 are SGHTA and FQGTGA. The CDR3 spans 13 residues. CDR3 nucleotide sequence: TGTGCCAGCAGCCTGCGACAGAATGAAAAACTGTTTTTT. Translating gives CASSLRQNEKLFF.

In its sample, this clone was seen once. This chain uses TRBV24-1 with TRBJ2-7; 9 bases match TRBD1. CDR3 length: 14 residues. The V segment lost 8 bases and the J segment 4 bases; nucleotides outside the gene matches: 8. Germline CDR1 KGHDR, CDR2 SFDVKD. The chain's CDR3 is CATTWTGENYEQYF. The CDR3 region has the DNA TGTGCCACCACCTGGACAGGGGAAAATTACGAGCAGTACTTC.

V and J are TRBV6-5 and TRBJ2-1; D may be TRBD1 (5 bases). Trimming removed 7 bases from V and 8 bases from J, with 18 bases in between. Germline lookup yields CDR1 MNHEY and CDR2 SVGAGI. The CDR3 covers 14 residues. In DNA form, the CDR3 reads TGTGCCAGCAACCAGGGCAGGGATATCCATGAGCAGTTCTTC. Encoded protein: CASNQGRDIHEQFF.

The rearrangement links TRBV3-1 (or the pseudogene TRBV3-2) to TRBJ1-4; TRBD1 is a possible D gene (5 bases). CDR1 is LGHDT and CDR2 is YNNKEL in the germline V gene (reference sequence). Trimming took 0 bases from V and 8 from J, leaving 10 bases between them. This CDR3 comprises 14 residues. The CDR3 DNA follows: TGTGCCAGCAGCCAAGATCTCGGGGGGGAAAAACTGTTTTTT. Translation: CASSQDLGGEKLFF.

The rearrangement links TRBV5-1 to TRBJ1-1, with 7 bases lining up with TRBD1. The CDR3 has 15 amino acids. CDR1 and CDR2 from the germline V gene are SGHRS and YFSETQ. The J segment lost 3 bases and the V segment lost 0 bases, leaving 5 bases of the junction unmatched. CDR3 region: CASSLAATGDTEAFF. The CDR3 nucleotides read TGCGCCAGCAGCTTGGCGGCCACAGGGGACACTGAAGCTTTCTTT.

The V and J genes are TRBV6-1 and TRBJ1-1; D uncertain. Trimming pared 3 bases from V and 1 base from J, leaving 9 bases between. The CDR3 is made up of 14 amino acids. CDR1 MNHNS and CDR2 SASEGT come from the germline V gene. The CDR3 DNA reads TGTGCCAGCAGTGATGGATGGACGAACACTGAAGCTTTCTTT. Protein: CASSDGWTNTEAFF.